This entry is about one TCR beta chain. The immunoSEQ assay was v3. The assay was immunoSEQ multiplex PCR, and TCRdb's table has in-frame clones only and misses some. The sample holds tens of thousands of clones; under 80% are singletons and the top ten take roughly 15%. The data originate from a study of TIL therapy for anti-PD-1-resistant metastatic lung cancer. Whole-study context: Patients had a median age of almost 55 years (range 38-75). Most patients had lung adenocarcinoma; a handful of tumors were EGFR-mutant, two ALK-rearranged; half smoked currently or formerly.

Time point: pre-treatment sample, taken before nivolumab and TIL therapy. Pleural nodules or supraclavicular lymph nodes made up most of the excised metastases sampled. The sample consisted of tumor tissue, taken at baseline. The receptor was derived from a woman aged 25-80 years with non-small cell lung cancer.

Here the CDR3 reads CASSFGSYEQFF. CDR3 nucleotides: TGTGCCAGCAGTTTCGGGAGCTATGAGCAGTTCTTC. V gene TRBV28 combines with J gene TRBJ2-1, with a weak D call TRBD2 (6 bases). The CDR3 is 12 amino acids. The V and J ends lost 3 bases and 8 bases respectively, with 8 bases between them. CDR1 MDHEN and CDR2 SYDVKM come from the germline V gene.